This T cell receptor beta chain was found in a study of blood T cell repertoires in COVID-19. Study at large: T cells, B-cell-depleted T cells, or PBMCs provided the cDNA or gDNA that served as material.

In the study's own analysis: Nucleated cell number was recorded as an estimate derived from reference gene primer amplification. The method was immunoSEQ multiplex PCR; TCRdb's version includes in-frame clones alone and lacks a portion of them. For V, J and clone size, that table is used; D and trimming come from the DNA. This table has fewer than 250,000 clones, about four fifths appearing once. V lost 2 bases to trimming and J lost 7 bases, with 14 bases between them. Germline V CDR1 and CDR2: MNHNY, SVGAGI (reference sequence). This CDR3 is 14 amino acids long. Enrolled through a virtual design, the participants were between about 18 and 100 years of age and came from 24 US areas. Participants' reported clinical history set cohort assignment.

The sample was PBMCs or T cells enriched from blood (not recorded which). The rearrangement links TRBV6-6 to TRBJ1-2; D gene ambiguous. The source is a woman between 35 and 50 years old who had been exposed to COVID-19. CDR3 bases: TGTGCCAGCAGTTACGGCGGGGAGAAGGGTGGCTACACCTTC. It codes for CASSYGGEKGGYTF.